The text below deals with one T cell receptor (beta chain). This entry is derived from a study of T cells in Graves' hyperthyroidism and ophthalmopathy. This CDR3 comprises 18 residues. The V gene's germline CDR1 is SGHNT and CDR2 YENEEA. V dropped 3 bases and J dropped 1 base, with 18 bases sitting between them. What was amplified from RNA transcripts were TCR beta CDR3 regions. HTBI primers drove first-round RT-PCR of the TCR CDR3. TCRdb passed the multiplex PCR reads through MiXCR, listing each CDR3 protein once. This repertoire shows hundreds of thousands of distinct CDR3 sequences, about 15% found once; its top ten account for around 13%.

V is TRBV11-3 and J is TRBJ2-2, with a tentative D call TRBD2 (5 bases). The receptor comes from a woman aged 45-65 years with Graves' ophthalmopathy. The sample consisted of blood. CDR3 nucleotides: TGTGCCAGCAGCTTTATTATGCGGACTGGAATGAACACCGGGGAGCTGTTTTTT. This codes for CASSFIMRTGMNTGELFF.